Listed below are T cell receptor beta chains from one sample, sequenced in a study of T cell repertoires in ileal Crohn's disease. The data were produced by immunoSEQ multiplex PCR, yet TCRdb's version contains in-frame clones alone and is incomplete. There are about 6,600 clones in the sample; roughly 70% occur only once, and about 10% lies in the top ten. The specimen was ileal tissue. Receptor source: an adult with Crohn's disease. CDR3s include the opening cysteine and the closing phenylalanine or tryptophan. Fields, in order: clone size, V gene, D gene, J gene, CDR3 protein, CDR3 DNA. D genes are given only for firm matches. Clone size appears in some rows only: once, few, many, or a class for an expanded clone.

clone_size: .
v_call: TRBV5-1
d_call: .
j_call: TRBJ1-1
cdr3_aa: CAGRGLPGTEAFF
cdr3_nt: TGCGCCGGTCGGGGACTCCCGGGGACTGAAGCTTTCTTT

clone_size: few
v_call: TRBV4-1
d_call: .
j_call: TRBJ1-2
cdr3_aa: CASSPRAEQGYGYTF
cdr3_nt: TGCGCCAGCAGCCCCCGGGCGGAACAGGGCTATGGCTACACCTTC

clone_size: .
v_call: TRBV6-5
d_call: .
j_call: TRBJ2-5
cdr3_aa: CASSFQRTYQETQYF
cdr3_nt: TGTGCCAGCAGTTTTCAGCGGACCTACCAAGAGACCCAGTACTTC

clone_size: .
v_call: TRBV7-9
d_call: TRBD2
j_call: TRBJ2-3
cdr3_aa: CASSHPRDYTDTQYF
cdr3_nt: TGTGCCAGCAGCCACCCCCGGGACTACACAGATACGCAGTATTTT

clone_size: .
v_call: TRBV13
d_call: .
j_call: TRBJ2-4
cdr3_aa: CASSLGSGLAKNIQYF
cdr3_nt: TGTGCCAGCAGCTTAGGGAGCGGACTAGCCAAAAACATTCAGTACTTC

clone_size: .
v_call: TRBV18
d_call: TRBD1
j_call: TRBJ2-7
cdr3_aa: CASSPFGQGAEEQYF
cdr3_nt: TGTGCCAGCTCACCCTTCGGACAGGGGGCAGAGGAGCAGTACTTC

clone_size: .
v_call: TRBV15
d_call: .
j_call: TRBJ2-3
cdr3_aa: CATSRDGRGGDTQYF
cdr3_nt: TGTGCCACCAGCAGAGATGGGAGAGGAGGTGATACGCAGTATTTT

clone_size: .
v_call: TRBV29-1
d_call: .
j_call: TRBJ2-7
cdr3_aa: CSVAPGSYEQYF
cdr3_nt: TGCAGCGTTGCCCCAGGGTCCTACGAGCAGTACTTC

clone_size: .
v_call: TRBV5-1
d_call: TRBD1
j_call: TRBJ2-2
cdr3_aa: CASSRTGTGSLGELFF
cdr3_nt: TGCGCCAGCAGCCGAACCGGGACAGGGTCTCTCGGGGAGCTGTTTTTT

clone_size: .
v_call: TRBV7-9
d_call: TRBD1
j_call: TRBJ1-1
cdr3_aa: CASSFFSGGEQAFF
cdr3_nt: TGTGCCAGCAGCTTCTTCTCAGGGGGCGAACAAGCTTTCTTT

clone_size: .
v_call: TRBV5-6
d_call: TRBD1
j_call: TRBJ1-2
cdr3_aa: CASSTLRRGRGYGYTF
cdr3_nt: TGTGCCAGCAGCACACTACGCAGGGGGCGAGGCTATGGCTACACCTTC

clone_size: .
v_call: TRBV6-4
d_call: TRBD2
j_call: TRBJ2-3
cdr3_aa: CASSDSGRQDTQYF
cdr3_nt: TGTGCCAGCAGTGACAGCGGGAGACAAGATACGCAGTATTTT

clone_size: .
v_call: TRBV4-1
d_call: .
j_call: TRBJ1-1
cdr3_aa: CASSQDPGDAFF
cdr3_nt: TGCGCCAGCAGCCAAGATCCAGGGGATGCTTTCTTT

clone_size: medium-sized
v_call: TRBV28
d_call: .
j_call: TRBJ2-7
cdr3_aa: CASSSTDPRYEQYF
cdr3_nt: TGTGCCAGCAGTTCGACAGACCCTCGCTACGAGCAGTACTTC

clone_size: once
v_call: TRBV4-3
d_call: .
j_call: TRBJ1-1
cdr3_aa: CASSQDGNTEAFF
cdr3_nt: TGCGCCAGCAGCCAAGACGGGAACACTGAAGCTTTCTTT

clone_size: .
v_call: TRBV4-2
d_call: TRBD1
j_call: TRBJ1-2
cdr3_aa: CASSQEGYRGGDYGYTF
cdr3_nt: TGTGCCAGCAGCCAAGAGGGTTACAGGGGGGGTGACTATGGCTACACCTTC

clone_size: once
v_call: TRBV5-4
d_call: .
j_call: TRBJ1-2
cdr3_aa: CASSVRGGAGGYTF
cdr3_nt: TGTGCCAGCAGCGTAAGGGGGGGCGCCGGTGGCTACACCTTC

clone_size: .
v_call: TRBV7-9
d_call: .
j_call: TRBJ2-1
cdr3_aa: CASSLGEAPEQFF
cdr3_nt: TGTGCCAGCAGCTTAGGGGAGGCCCCTGAGCAGTTCTTC

clone_size: .
v_call: TRBV28
d_call: TRBD1
j_call: TRBJ2-7
cdr3_aa: CASSLTGAYEQYF
cdr3_nt: TGTGCCAGCAGTCTAACAGGGGCATACGAGCAGTACTTC

clone_size: .
v_call: TRBV4-3
d_call: .
j_call: TRBJ1-1
cdr3_aa: CASSRDRLNTEAFF
cdr3_nt: TGCGCCAGCAGCCGAGACAGGTTGAACACTGAAGCTTTCTTT

clone_size: .
v_call: TRBV9
d_call: TRBD1
j_call: TRBJ1-2
cdr3_aa: CASSGTGSNYGYTF
cdr3_nt: TGTGCCAGCAGCGGGACAGGGAGTAACTATGGCTACACCTTC

clone_size: .
v_call: TRBV6-1
d_call: .
j_call: TRBJ1-1
cdr3_aa: CVSSAQGSTEAFF
cdr3_nt: TGTGTCAGCAGTGCTCAGGGGTCCACTGAAGCTTTCTTT

clone_size: .
v_call: TRBV9
d_call: TRBD2
j_call: TRBJ2-7
cdr3_aa: CASSVQSGASYEQYF
cdr3_nt: TGTGCCAGCAGCGTCCAGAGCGGGGCCTCCTACGAGCAGTACTTC

clone_size: .
v_call: TRBV4-3
d_call: TRBD2
j_call: TRBJ2-1
cdr3_aa: CASSSRLAANNEQFF
cdr3_nt: TGCGCCAGCAGCTCTCGACTAGCAGCCAATAATGAGCAGTTCTTC

clone_size: .
v_call: TRBV4-2
d_call: TRBD2
j_call: TRBJ2-7
cdr3_aa: CASSLDGTSGSYEQYF
cdr3_nt: TGTGCCAGCAGCCTTGACGGGACTAGCGGCTCCTACGAGCAGTACTTC

clone_size: few
v_call: TRBV7-9
d_call: .
j_call: TRBJ1-3
cdr3_aa: CASTKSGGLSGNTIYF
cdr3_nt: TGTGCCAGCACCAAGTCAGGCGGGCTCTCTGGAAACACCATATATTTT

clone_size: .
v_call: TRBV5-4
d_call: TRBD1
j_call: TRBJ2-1
cdr3_aa: CASSLVDRGQNNEQFF
cdr3_nt: TGTGCCAGCAGCTTGGTGGACAGGGGTCAAAACAATGAGCAGTTCTTC

clone_size: .
v_call: TRBV7-6
d_call: .
j_call: TRBJ1-1
cdr3_aa: CASSLVAGNTEAFF
cdr3_nt: TGTGCCAGCAGCTTAGTTGCGGGGAACACTGAAGCTTTCTTT

clone_size: .
v_call: TRBV4-2
d_call: .
j_call: TRBJ1-4
cdr3_aa: CASSQGTDEKLFF
cdr3_nt: TGTGCCAGCAGCCAAGGGACAGATGAAAAACTGTTTTTT

clone_size: .
v_call: TRBV19
d_call: TRBD2
j_call: TRBJ2-7
cdr3_aa: CASGSRLAGGFYEQYF
cdr3_nt: TGTGCCAGTGGGAGCCGACTAGCGGGGGGGTTCTACGAGCAGTACTTC

clone_size: few
v_call: TRBV6-1
d_call: TRBD1
j_call: TRBJ1-1
cdr3_aa: CASSPGTGGWGEAFF
cdr3_nt: TGTGCCAGCAGCCCCGGGACAGGGGGCTGGGGTGAAGCTTTCTTT

clone_size: .
v_call: TRBV11-2
d_call: TRBD1
j_call: TRBJ2-7
cdr3_aa: CASSPVNRGADRRPYEQYF
cdr3_nt: TGTGCCAGCAGCCCTGTGAACAGGGGGGCGGACCGAAGGCCCTACGAGCAGTACTTC

clone_size: .
v_call: TRBV18
d_call: .
j_call: TRBJ2-7
cdr3_aa: CASSRRGSYEQYF
cdr3_nt: TGTGCCAGCTCACGTCGCGGGTCCTACGAGCAGTACTTC

clone_size: .
v_call: TRBV2
d_call: TRBD1
j_call: TRBJ1-5
cdr3_aa: CASSSQGRNQPQHF
cdr3_nt: TGTGCCAGCAGTTCACAGGGGAGAAATCAGCCCCAGCATTTT

clone_size: few
v_call: TRBV4-2
d_call: .
j_call: TRBJ2-7
cdr3_aa: CASSLSSDGADEQYF
cdr3_nt: TGTGCCAGCAGCCTAAGCTCGGACGGAGCGGACGAGCAGTACTTC

clone_size: .
v_call: TRBV2
d_call: .
j_call: TRBJ1-6
cdr3_aa: CASSVSFDSPLHF
cdr3_nt: TGTGCCAGCAGTGTGAGTTTTGATTCACCCCTCCACTTT